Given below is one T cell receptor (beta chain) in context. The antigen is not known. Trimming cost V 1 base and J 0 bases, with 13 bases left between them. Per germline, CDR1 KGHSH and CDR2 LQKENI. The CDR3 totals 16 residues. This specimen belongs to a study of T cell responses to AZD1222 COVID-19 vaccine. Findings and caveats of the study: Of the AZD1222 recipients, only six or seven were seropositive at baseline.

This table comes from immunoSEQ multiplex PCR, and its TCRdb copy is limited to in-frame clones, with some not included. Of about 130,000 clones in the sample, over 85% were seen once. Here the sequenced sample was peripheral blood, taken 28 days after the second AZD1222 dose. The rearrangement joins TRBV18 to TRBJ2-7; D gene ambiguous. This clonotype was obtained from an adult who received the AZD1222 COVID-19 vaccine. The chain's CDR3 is CASSPQGTSSSYEQYF. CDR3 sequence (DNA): TGTGCCAGCTCACCACAAGGCACCTCCAGCTCCTACGAGCAGTACTTC. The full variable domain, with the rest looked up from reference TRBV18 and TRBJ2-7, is NAGVMQNPRHLVRRRGQEARLRCSPMKGHSHVYWYRQLPEEGLKFMVYLQKENIIDESGMPKERFSAEFPKEGPSILRIQQVVRGDSAAYFCASSPQGTSSSYEQYFGPGTRLTVT.